Following are 14 T cell receptor beta chains from one sample sequenced in a study of T cell responses to AZD1222 COVID-19 vaccine (dated by TCRdb to the early 2020s). The library was built by means of the immunoSEQ multiplex PCR assay. This is the immuneACCESS table as TCRdb keeps it, with only in-frame sequences that have V and J called. A part of the clones is gone; compared with another copy, unresolved V genes explain less than half, and the rest is unexplained. For this sample there are about 75,000 clones; 87% appear just once. In total, the top ten clones hold more than 15% of the sample. What this sample's time point label stands for: about 28 days (+/-7) after the second vaccine dose. The sample was peripheral blood, taken 28 days after the second AZD1222 dose. All receptors derive from an adult who received the AZD1222 COVID-19 vaccine.

This clone has only one observation. This sequence joins TRBV19 and TRBJ1-2, with a tentative D call TRBD1 (5 bases). Trimming cost V 4 bases and J 5 bases, with 14 bases left between them. CDR1 and CDR2 from the germline V gene are LNHDA and SQIVND (reference sequence). CDR3 length equals 14 residues. CDR3 bases: TGTGCCAGTAGTAACCGGGACCGACCTTATGGCTACACCTTC. Translated, it gives CASSNRDRPYGYTF.

The chain carries TRBV19 and TRBJ1-1; D is possibly TRBD1 (6 bases). The length of the CDR3 is 14 residues. Trimming took 2 bases from V and 3 from J, leaving 10 bases between them. Germline CDR1 LNHDA, CDR2 SQIVND (reference sequence). CDR3 in DNA: TGTGCCAGTAGTATAAGGGGGGGAGACACTGAAGCTTTCTTT. It translates to CASSIRGGDTEAFF.

This clone was recorded only once. The V and J genes are TRBV3-1 (or the pseudogene TRBV3-2) and TRBJ1-6; D gene uncertain. CDR3 length: 15 amino acids. Germline CDR1 and CDR2: LGHDT and YNNKEL (reference sequence). Deletions cut 3 bases from V and 10 bases from J, with 16 bases between. The chain's CDR3 is CASSQLLPKGSPLHF. In DNA form, the CDR3 reads TGTGCCAGCAGCCAGCTCCTGCCTAAGGGCTCACCCCTCCACTTT.

This chain links TRBV7-9 with TRBJ2-7; TRBD1 matches 7 bases. The CDR3 has 13 residues. V shed 7 bases, J shed 3 bases, and the junction held 6 bases outside the gene matches. Germline V lookup: CDR1 SEHNR, CDR2 FQNEAQ (reference sequence). In DNA form, the CDR3 reads TGTGCCAGCACCCCCGACAGGGACTACGAGCAGTACTTC. It specifies CASTPDRDYEQYF.

V gene TRBV6-5 combines with J gene TRBJ2-5; D gene uncertain. This CDR3 is 13 amino acids long. Trimming took off 5 bases at V and 6 bases at J, with 13 bases between the two ends. Germline-derived CDR1 and CDR2 are MNHEY and SVGAGI. CDR3 protein: CASSQAGAKTQYF. The DNA of the CDR3 is TGTGCCAGCAGTCAGGCAGGAGCAAAGACCCAGTACTTC.

On this clone itself: The sample contains more than one DNA sequence encoding this CDR3. V usage is TRBV15 and J usage is TRBJ1-1; 7 bases fit TRBD1. J gave up 5 bases and V 1 base, and 7 bases lay outside the gene matches. Germline CDR1 LNHNV, CDR2 YYDKDF (reference sequence). This CDR3 region has 15 residues. CDR3 in DNA: TGTGCCACCAGCAGAGGCCCAGGGGGTGGAACTGAAGCTTTCTTT. This gives the protein CATSRGPGGGTEAFF.

The chain carries TRBV30 and TRBJ1-2; D not certain. The CDR3 extends over 9 amino acids. Between the trimmed V and J ends, which lost 8 bases and 7 bases, there was a span of 8 bases. From germline, CDR1 is GTSNPN and CDR2 SVGIG (reference sequence). The CDR3 sequence: CAHGSGYTF. In DNA, the CDR3 is TGTGCCCACGGGTCTGGCTACACCTTC.

The chain couples TRBV11-2 to TRBJ2-3; 9 nucleotides agree with TRBD2. The V gene's germline CDR1 is SGHAT and CDR2 FQNNGV. This CDR3 spans 16 amino acids. V lost 1 base to trimming and J lost 3 bases; unmatched junction nucleotides: 5. This CDR3 reads CASSLGAGGLTDTQYF. In DNA form, the CDR3 reads TGTGCCAGCAGCTTAGGGGCGGGGGGGCTTACAGATACGCAGTATTTT.

This clone was detected a few times. V and J are TRBV9 and TRBJ2-7; 13 nucleotides line up with TRBD2. J gave up 3 bases and V 0 bases, and 6 bases lay outside the gene matches. The germline gives CDR1 SGDLS, CDR2 YYNGEE. This CDR3 has 17 residues. The CDR3 region has the DNA TGTGCCAGCAGCGTAGGGGGGACTAGCGGGGTCCTCTACGAGCAGTACTTC. Its protein product is CASSVGGTSGVLYEQYF.

This chain links TRBV5-1 with TRBJ1-1, with 7 bases that match TRBD1. The J segment lost 2 bases and the V segment lost 4 bases, leaving 5 bases of the junction unmatched. The CDR3 consists of 14 residues. Germline V gene lookup returns CDR1 SGHRS and CDR2 YFSETQ. The CDR3 sequence: CASSQGQTNTEAFF. Written as DNA, the CDR3 is TGCGCCAGCAGCCAGGGACAGACTAACACTGAAGCTTTCTTT. Full variable domain (outside the CDR3, taken from reference TRBV5-1 and TRBJ1-1): KAGVTQTPRYLIKTRGQQVTLSCSPISGHRSVSWYQQTPGQGLQFLFEYFSETQRNKGNFPGRFSGRQFSNSRSEMNVSTLELGDSALYLCASSQGQTNTEAFFGQGTRLTVV.

V gene TRBV5-8 combines with J gene TRBJ1-1, with TRBD1 matching 7 bases. The CDR3 consists of 14 residues. J lost 8 bases, V lost 0 bases, and 7 bases had no gene match. CDR1 and CDR2 from the germline V gene are SGHTS and YDEGEE. This chain's CDR3 is CASSLAGAGGEAFF. The DNA of the CDR3 is TGTGCCAGCAGCTTGGCCGGGGCAGGGGGAGAAGCTTTCTTT.

The chain links TRBV2 to TRBJ1-4; no definite D call. This CDR3 spans 13 amino acids. Trimming pared 11 bases from V and 0 bases from J, leaving 10 bases between. Germline V gene lookup returns CDR1 SNHLY and CDR2 FYNNEI. The CDR3 DNA follows: TGTGCCGGGAGGACTGCAACTAATGAAAAACTGTTTTTT. Its protein is CAGRTATNEKLFF.

This clone was counted a few times. The chain combines TRBV30 with TRBJ2-3, with D unclear. Germline V CDR1 and CDR2: GTSNPN, SVGIG (reference sequence). The CDR3 spans 13 residues. V gave up 4 bases and J gave up 1 base, with 9 bases separating them. The CDR3 loop reads CAWILYGTDTQYF. As DNA, the CDR3 is TGTGCCTGGATATTATACGGCACAGATACGCAGTATTTT.

This chain connects TRBV11-3 to TRBJ2-1; 10 nucleotides line up with TRBD1. This CDR3 region has 17 residues. CDR1 is SGHNT, CDR2 YENEEA, per germline. Unmatched junction bases numbered 4, after V lost 0 bases and J lost 2 bases. The CDR3 region has the DNA TGTGCCAGCAGCTTAGAGGAAGGGACAGGGGCCTACAATGAGCAGTTCTTC. It yields the protein CASSLEEGTGAYNEQFF.